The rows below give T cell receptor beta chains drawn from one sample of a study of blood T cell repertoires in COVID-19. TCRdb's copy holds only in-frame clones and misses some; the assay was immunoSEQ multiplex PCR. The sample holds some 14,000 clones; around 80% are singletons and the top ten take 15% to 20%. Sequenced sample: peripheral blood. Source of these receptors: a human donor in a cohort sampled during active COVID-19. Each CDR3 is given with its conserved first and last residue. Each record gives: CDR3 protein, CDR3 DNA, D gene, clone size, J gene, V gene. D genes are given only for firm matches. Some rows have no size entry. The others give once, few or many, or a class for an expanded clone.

CASRLGQGIYEQYF	TGCGCCAGCAGACTCGGACAGGGTATCTACGAGCAGTACTTC	TRBD1	-	TRBJ2-7	TRBV10-2
CASSLVGQGNSPLHF	TGTGCCAGCAGCTTAGTGGGACAGGGGAATTCACCCCTCCACTTT	TRBD1	-	TRBJ1-6	TRBV11-2
CASSNNRNQPQHF	TGCGCCAGCAGCAATAATAGAAATCAGCCCCAGCATTTT	-	-	TRBJ1-5	TRBV4-3
CASSSLIGQNPGQTQYF	TGTGCCAGCAGCTCTCTCATCGGACAGAACCCCGGTCAGACCCAGTACTTC	-	-	TRBJ2-5	TRBV11-2
CASRSTGIDYGYTF	TGTGCCAGCAGATCGACAGGGATAGACTATGGCTACACCTTC	TRBD1	-	TRBJ1-2	TRBV28
CASSPPARVNTEAFF	TGTGCCAGCAGCCCCCCTGCGCGGGTGAACACTGAAGCTTTCTTT	-	-	TRBJ1-1	TRBV7-9
CSVARFSGTTNEQFF	TGCAGCGTGGCGAGATTTAGCGGCACGACCAATGAGCAGTTCTTC	-	-	TRBJ2-1	TRBV29-1
CASSQDGVAETQYF	TGTGCCAGCTCACAGGACGGGGTGGCGGAGACCCAGTACTTC	-	-	TRBJ2-5	TRBV18
CASSSRSGRAGYTF	TGTGCCAGCAGTTCTCGGTCTGGCAGGGCCGGCTACACCTTC	-	-	TRBJ1-2	TRBV27
CSVSSSGAYNEQFF	TGCAGCGTTTCGTCTAGCGGGGCCTACAATGAGCAGTTCTTC	TRBD2	-	TRBJ2-1	TRBV29-1
CASSLTGLAAFTDTQYF	TGTGCCAGCAGTTTAACTGGCTTGGCGGCCTTCACAGATACGCAGTATTTT	-	-	TRBJ2-3	TRBV28
CASRGLDIGYTF	TGTGCCAGCAGGGGCCTTGATATCGGCTACACCTTC	-	-	TRBJ1-2	TRBV27
CASTTQGGAGGYTF	TGCGCCAGCACCACCCAAGGGGGGGCCGGGGGCTACACCTTC	-	once	TRBJ1-2	TRBV5-1
CASPPRIISPTDTQYF	TGTGCCAGCCCCCCTAGGATTATATCGCCCACAGATACGCAGTATTTT	-	-	TRBJ2-3	TRBV28
CASSAPGQGRTFYF	TGTGCCAGCAGTGCTCCGGGACAGGGGCGAACGTTTTACTTC	TRBD1	once	TRBJ2-7	TRBV28
CASSQDSGSGANVLTF	TGTGCCAGCAGCCAAGATTCAGGGTCTGGGGCCAACGTCCTGACTTTC	-	-	TRBJ2-6	TRBV3-1/TRBV3-2
CAITTVIDATNEKLFF	TGTGCCATTACGACAGTTATAGATGCAACTAATGAAAAACTGTTTTTT	-	-	TRBJ1-4	TRBV2
CASSFDGDQPQHF	TGTGCCAGCAGCTTCGACGGGGATCAGCCCCAGCATTTT	-	-	TRBJ1-5	TRBV7-2
CASSHTRGAGELFF	TGTGCCAGCAGTCACACCCGGGGTGCCGGGGAGCTGTTTTTT	-	once	TRBJ2-2	TRBV28
CACQGLYTGELFF	TGTGCCTGCCAGGGACTGTACACCGGGGAGCTGTTTTTT	-	few	TRBJ2-2	TRBV28
CATSREGWNTEAFF	TGTGCCACCAGCAGGGAGGGGTGGAACACTGAAGCTTTCTTT	-	-	TRBJ1-1	TRBV15
CASSWTGYNEQFF	TGCGCCAGCAGTTGGACGGGATACAATGAGCAGTTCTTC	-	-	TRBJ2-1	TRBV10-2
CASSFRAKYTGELFF	TGTGCCAGCAGTTTTCGCGCAAAATACACCGGGGAGCTGTTTTTT	-	-	TRBJ2-2	TRBV28
CASSGGSYEQYF	TGCGCCAGCTCCGGGGGGTCCTACGAGCAGTACTTC	TRBD2	-	TRBJ2-7	TRBV5-1
CASSNQPAGLGYEQYF	TGCGCCAGCAGCAACCAGCCGGCAGGGTTGGGGTACGAGCAGTACTTC	-	-	TRBJ2-7	TRBV5-1
CASSWTGAGGYEQYF	TGTGCCAGCAGCTGGACGGGCGCCGGGGGCTACGAGCAGTACTTC	-	-	TRBJ2-7	TRBV13